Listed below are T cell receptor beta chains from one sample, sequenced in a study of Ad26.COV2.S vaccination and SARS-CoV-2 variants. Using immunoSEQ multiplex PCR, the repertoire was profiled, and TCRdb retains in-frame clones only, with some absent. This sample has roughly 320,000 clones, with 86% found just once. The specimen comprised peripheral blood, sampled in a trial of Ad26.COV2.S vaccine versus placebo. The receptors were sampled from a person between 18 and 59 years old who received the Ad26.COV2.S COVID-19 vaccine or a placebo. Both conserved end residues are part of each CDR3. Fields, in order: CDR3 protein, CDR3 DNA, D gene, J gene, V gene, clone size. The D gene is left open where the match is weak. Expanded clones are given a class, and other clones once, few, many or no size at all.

CASSWTINTEAFF,TGTGCCAGCAGCTGGACGATAAACACTGAAGCTTTCTTT,-,TRBJ1-1,TRBV6-5,-
CASRAWSNLIYGYTF,TGTGCCAGCAGGGCATGGTCAAACCTTATTTATGGCTACACCTTC,-,TRBJ1-2,TRBV2,-
CASTSTSRGGEQFF,TGCGCCAGCACCTCGACGAGCAGGGGGGGTGAGCAGTTCTTC,-,TRBJ2-1,TRBV5-1,-
CASSPSRAGNEKLFF,TGTGCCAGCTCACCAAGCAGGGCTGGTAATGAAAAACTGTTTTTT,-,TRBJ1-4,TRBV18,-
CASSSRGAGEKLFF,TGCGCCAGCAGCTCTAGGGGGGCAGGTGAAAAACTGTTTTTT,-,TRBJ1-4,TRBV5-1,-
CSARAVGELFF,TGCAGTGCTAGGGCGGTCGGGGAGCTGTTTTTT,-,TRBJ2-2,TRBV20-1,-
CASNPGHTEAFF,TGTGCCAGCAATCCGGGACACACTGAAGCTTTCTTT,-,TRBJ1-1,TRBV12-3/TRBV12-4,-
CASSPGGVWETQYF,TGTGCCAGCAGCCCAGGGGGCGTGTGGGAGACCCAGTACTTC,TRBD1,TRBJ2-5,TRBV14,once
CASALTYNSPLHF,TGTGCCAGCGCCTTGACCTATAATTCACCCCTCCACTTT,-,TRBJ1-6,TRBV6-4,-
CASSFSSGEQFF,TGTGCCAGCAGTTTTTCGTCAGGTGAGCAGTTCTTC,-,TRBJ2-1,TRBV12-3/TRBV12-4,-
CASMERTRGGLGELFF,TGTGCCAGCATGGAGAGGACAAGGGGAGGTTTAGGGGAGCTGTTTTTT,-,TRBJ2-2,TRBV5-4,once
CASSLLGVSYEQYF,TGTGCCAGCAGCCTTCTCGGGGTCTCCTACGAGCAGTACTTC,-,TRBJ2-7,TRBV7-2,once
CASSLGTGALEAFF,TGCGCCAGCAGCTTGGGGACAGGGGCCCTAGAAGCTTTCTTT,TRBD1,TRBJ1-1,TRBV5-1,many
CASSFRTGSYNEQFF,TGTGCCAGCAGCTTTAGGACGGGCTCCTACAATGAGCAGTTCTTC,-,TRBJ2-1,TRBV7-6,-
CASSLRTAARDRYNEQFF,TGCGCCAGCAGCTTGAGGACCGCCGCTCGGGACAGGTATAATGAGCAGTTCTTC,TRBD1,TRBJ2-1,TRBV5-1,-
CASSNTGQLNQPQHF,TGTGCCAGCAGTAATACGGGACAACTCAATCAGCCCCAGCATTTT,-,TRBJ1-5,TRBV6-5,few
CATSRDLVSYGYTF,TGTGCCACCAGCAGAGATCTGGTTTCTTATGGCTACACCTTC,-,TRBJ1-2,TRBV15,-
CASSWTGSSYNEQFF,TGCGCCAGCAGCTGGACAGGGAGCTCCTACAATGAGCAGTTCTTC,TRBD1,TRBJ2-1,TRBV5-1,-
CAWSTMKRGWEETQYF,TGTGCCTGGAGTACCATGAAACGGGGGTGGGAAGAGACCCAGTACTTC,-,TRBJ2-5,TRBV30,-
CASSVTGKGPPGEQYF,TGTGCCAGCAGCGTTACAGGGAAGGGTCCCCCGGGGGAGCAGTACTTC,-,TRBJ2-7,TRBV9,-
CASSARVGAITF,TGTGCCAGCAGCGCTCGTGTGGGGGCGATCACCTTC,-,TRBJ1-2,TRBV7-2,-
CASSEGGGDTQYF,TGTGCCAGCAGTGAAGGGGGGGGAGATACGCAGTATTTT,TRBD2,TRBJ2-3,TRBV2,-
CASSLSGQGGEQFF,TGTGCCAGCAGCCTTTCGGGACAGGGTGGCGAGCAGTTCTTC,TRBD1,TRBJ2-1,TRBV3-1/TRBV3-2,-
CASSLGTAYEQYF,TGTGCCTCAAGCTTAGGGACAGCCTACGAGCAGTACTTC,TRBD1,TRBJ2-7,TRBV7-6,few
CASSPARGRETQYF,TGTGCCAGCAGTCCCGCCAGGGGGCGGGAGACCCAGTACTTC,TRBD1,TRBJ2-5,TRBV28,once
CASSPRLGVANTGELFF,TGTGCCAGCTCACCACGTTTAGGAGTGGCGAACACCGGGGAGCTGTTTTTT,-,TRBJ2-2,TRBV18,-
CTSSQEGRGAIRETQYF,TGCACCAGCAGCCAAGAGGGGAGGGGGGCAATCAGGGAGACCCAGTACTTC,-,TRBJ2-5,TRBV1,-
CASRKTGVGVQPQHF,TGTGCCAGCAGGAAAACGGGAGTCGGGGTTCAGCCCCAGCATTTT,-,TRBJ1-5,TRBV6-5,-
CASSDSEYQETQYF,TGTGCCAGCAGTGATTCAGAGTACCAAGAGACCCAGTACTTC,-,TRBJ2-5,TRBV2,-
CAISSTSGGAWDTQYF,TGTGCCATCAGTTCGACTAGCGGGGGGGCTTGGGATACGCAGTATTTT,TRBD2,TRBJ2-3,TRBV10-3,-
CASSSRALYNEQFF,TGTGCCAGCAGCTCCCGGGCCCTCTACAATGAGCAGTTCTTC,-,TRBJ2-1,TRBV11-2,-
CASSEDWGKGEKLFF,TGTGCCAGCAGTGAAGATTGGGGGAAAGGTGAAAAACTGTTTTTT,-,TRBJ1-4,TRBV6-1,-
CASSLRGRNSNQPQHF,TGTGCCAGCAGCTTAAGGGGTCGGAATAGCAATCAGCCCCAGCATTTT,-,TRBJ1-5,TRBV7-6,-
CASSQGLMLNTEAFF,TGCGCCAGCAGCCAAGGCCTTATGCTGAACACTGAAGCTTTCTTT,-,TRBJ1-1,TRBV4-3,-
CASRVDPGGYEQYF,TGTGCCAGCAGAGTGGATCCGGGGGGGTACGAGCAGTACTTC,TRBD2,TRBJ2-7,TRBV6-6,-
CASSFWAAQVGGYTF,TGTGCCAGCAGCTTTTGGGCGGCGCAGGTCGGTGGCTACACCTTC,-,TRBJ1-2,TRBV7-9,-
CASSLGLGGSSPLHF,TGTGCCAGCAGCTTGGGTCTAGGGGGAAGCTCACCCCTCCACTTT,-,TRBJ1-6,TRBV5-6,-
CASSASNYGYTF,TGTGCCAGCTCCGCGAGCAACTATGGCTACACCTTC,-,TRBJ1-2,TRBV18,-
CASSLMGQGSNEQFF,TGTGCCAGCAGCTTAATGGGACAGGGGAGCAATGAGCAGTTCTTC,TRBD1,TRBJ2-1,TRBV7-8,-
CASSRGQSGSPLHF,TGTGCCAGTAGTAGGGGACAAAGCGGGTCACCCCTCCACTTT,-,TRBJ1-6,TRBV19,-
CASRISSGNTIYF,TGTGCCAGCAGAATCTCTTCTGGAAACACCATATATTTT,-,TRBJ1-3,TRBV6-5,-